This TCR beta chain was identified during a study of PD-1 blockade in mismatch repair-deficient tumors. Study in general: All were previously treated, progressing patients with about 12 mismatch repair-deficient cancer types. Study-level findings and limits: Tumor-resident clones, often absent from pretreatment blood, expanded after pembrolizumab and then contracted.

All patients were mismatch repair deficient, assessed by either PCR or immunohistochemistry. A few pembrolizumab responders had their TCRs sequenced. The germline V gene has CDR1 MNHEY and CDR2 SVGAGI. This CDR3 has 15 amino acids. The V gene end was trimmed by 5 bases and the J gene end by 5 bases; junction bases not matched to a gene: 9. The assay was immunoSEQ multiplex PCR, and TCRdb's table has in-frame clones only and misses some. The profile shows some 110,000 clones, 65% to 80% of them singletons. This clone was seen a few times. The antigen is undetermined. The chain employs TRBV6-5 and TRBJ2-7; 10 bases map to TRBD2. The specimen comprised peripheral blood, sampled 60 weeks after starting pembrolizumab. This sequence originates from an adult with mismatch repair-deficient cancer. CDR3 sequence: CASSPPLAGVNEQYF. In DNA, the CDR3 is TGTGCCAGCAGTCCCCCCCTAGCGGGAGTTAACGAGCAGTACTTC.